The T cell receptor (beta chain) described here comes from a study of regulatory T cells in long-lasting Graves disease. Study background: Patients newly diagnosed with Graves' had been on antithyroid drugs for under 3 months.

Germline CDR1 and CDR2: SEHNR and FQNEAQ (reference sequence). There are 13 residues in the CDR3. Trimming took off 6 bases at V and 6 bases at J, with 11 bases between the two ends. This clonotype was observed a handful of times. The antigen remains unidentified. Overall study findings and caveats: Less diverse TCR repertoires were seen in persistent Graves' patients than in newly diagnosed ones.

Arm-PCR with iRepertoire HTBI primers amplified the CDR3 regions for these TCR beta libraries. TCRdb processed the multiplex PCR reads anew with MiXCR; each CDR3 protein has one entry. The sample lists about 620,000 distinct CDR3 sequences; 16% were seen once. Time point noted: newly diagnosed GD, antithyroid drugs for less than 3 months. PBMCs were the source of the RNA used for TCR sequencing. This sample was also put to use in a study of T cells in Graves' hyperthyroidism and ophthalmopathy. From that study: Subjects aged 18 to 65 presented with newly diagnosed hyperthyroidism of less than 2 months' duration.

This TCR derives from a woman aged 25-40 years with Graves disease. J is TRBJ2-2 and V is TRBV7-9, with D possibly being TRBD2 (6 bases). This specimen consisted of peripheral blood mononuclear cells (PBMCs), obtained at new diagnosis, from a patient treated with antithyroid drugs. CDR3 in DNA: TGTGCCAGCAGACTTCCTAGCGCCGGGGAGCTGTTTTTT. Amino acids: CASRLPSAGELFF.